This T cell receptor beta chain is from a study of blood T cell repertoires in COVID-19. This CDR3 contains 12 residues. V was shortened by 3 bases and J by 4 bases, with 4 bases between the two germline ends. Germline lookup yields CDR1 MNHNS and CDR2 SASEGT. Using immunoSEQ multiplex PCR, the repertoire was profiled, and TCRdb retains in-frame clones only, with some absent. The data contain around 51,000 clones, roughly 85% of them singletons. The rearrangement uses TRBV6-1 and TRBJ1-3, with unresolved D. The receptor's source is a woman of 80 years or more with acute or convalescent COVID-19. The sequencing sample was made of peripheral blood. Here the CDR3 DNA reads TGTGCCAGCAGTGACCAAGGAAACACCATATATTTT. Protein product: CASSDQGNTIYF.